The 10 T cell receptor beta chains given below trace back to one sample, sequenced in a study of spatial heterogeneity in lung cancer. Regarding the study as a whole: Higher tumor mutation counts went along with higher counts of expanded intratumoral alpha and beta TCRs.

TCRdb passed the 5' RACE reads through MiXCR, listing each CDR3 protein once. The profile shows around 100,000 distinct CDR3 sequences, around 4.8% of them singletons. Time point of the sample: sample taken at primary tumor resection. These receptors have no known antigen. The sample was lung tumor tissue, taken at surgery. These receptor sequences come from a male donor with early-stage non-small cell lung cancer.

The CDR3 here is CASSKIGRREGELFF. CDR3 sequence (DNA): TGTGCCAGCAGCAAAATTGGTCGCAGGGAGGGGGAGCTGTTTTTT. V is TRBV21-1 and J is TRBJ2-2; the D call in the table, TRBD1, was not verified against the DNA. TRBV21-1 is a listed pseudogene. The CDR3 contains 15 residues.

This clonotype showed up many times. The rearrangement joins TRBV24-1 to TRBJ1-2; TRBD1 matches 7 bases. From germline, CDR1 is KGHDR and CDR2 SFDVKD. The CDR3 contains 14 residues. The J segment lost 3 bases and the V segment lost 3 bases, leaving 3 bases of the junction unmatched. The CDR3 region has the DNA TGTGCCACCAGTGATACCGGGACAGACTATGGCTACACCTTC. Its translation: CATSDTGTDYGYTF.

In its sample, this clonotype was seen many times. The genes are TRBV5-1 and TRBJ1-6; 7 bases are shared with TRBD1. CDR3 size: 16 residues. Germline trimming cut 4 bases from V and 5 bases from J; bases unmatched to any gene: 9. Germline lookup yields CDR1 SGHRS and CDR2 YFSETQ. CDR3 bases: TGCGCCAGCAGCCCTAGACAGGGAGCGCATAATTCACCCCTCCACTTT. Protein sequence: CASSPRQGAHNSPLHF.

In its sample, this clonotype was seen many times. The chain carries TRBV6-5 and TRBJ1-3; 7 positions match TRBD1. Per the germline V gene, CDR1 is MNHEY and CDR2 is SVGAGI. The CDR3 length is 14 residues. V lost 6 bases and J lost 2; bases outside the gene matches: 4. In nucleotides, the CDR3 is TGTGCCAGCAGGGGGACAGTCACTGGAAACACCATATATTTT. Translation: CASRGTVTGNTIYF.

This clonotype was seen a handful of times. The V gene is TRBV12-3 or TRBV12-4, the J gene TRBJ2-5, with D uncertain. Between the trimmed V and J ends, which lost 7 bases and 1 base, there was a span of 10 bases. There are 13 residues in the CDR3. The CDR3, as DNA: TGTGCCAGCACCCCCGGTCCCCAAGAGACCCAGTACTTC. Its translation is CASTPGPQETQYF.

This clonotype was found many times. The chain has TRBV28 and TRBJ2-2; 9 positions agree with TRBD2. The CDR3 has 14 residues. V was pared by 6 bases and J by 7 bases, with 6 bases of the junction left unmatched. The V gene's germline CDR1 is MDHEN and CDR2 SYDVKM. CDR3 DNA: TGTGCCAGCAGCCCTAGCGGGACCGACGGGGAGCTGTTTTTT. This sequence encodes CASSPSGTDGELFF.

This clonotype has just a few counts. This chain links TRBV19 with TRBJ2-7; possible D gene TRBD2, 5 bases. The CDR3 spans 14 residues. Deletions cut 5 bases from V and 3 bases from J, with 14 bases between. The V gene's germline CDR1 is LNHDA and CDR2 SQIVND (reference sequence). CDR3 amino acids: CASSPAGPLYEQYF. CDR3 sequence (DNA): TGTGCCAGTAGTCCTGCGGGCCCCCTCTACGAGCAGTACTTC.

This clonotype was observed at least ten times. This chain joins TRBV2 and TRBJ2-7, with D maybe TRBD1 (6 bases). V lost 7 bases, J lost 3 bases, and 16 bases lay in between. CDR3 length: 14 amino acids. CDR1 and CDR2 from the germline V gene are SNHLY and FYNNEI. CDR3 DNA: TGTGCCAGCAAGAGAAACAGGGAGTACTACGAGCAGTACTTC. It specifies CASKRNREYYEQYF.

A word on this clonotype: A read error is possible here, since a much larger clone lies one base away. This chain connects TRBV20-1 to TRBJ1-1, with D unclear. The V gene lost 0 bases and the J gene lost 4 bases, with 9 bases spanning the gap. The CDR3 has 13 residues. Looked up from germline, CDR1 is DFQATT and CDR2 is SNEGSKA (reference sequence). This CDR3 reads CSARDRLSTEAFF. The CDR3 DNA is TGCAGTGCTAGAGATCGTTTGAGCACTGAAGCTTTCTTT.

This clonotype was counted ten times or more. This chain joins TRBV28 and TRBJ2-7, with D possibly matching TRBD1 (5 bases). The CDR3 spans 12 residues. V lost 5 bases and J 5 bases, leaving 10 bases between the germline ends. Per germline, CDR1 MDHEN and CDR2 SYDVKM. The CDR3 region is CASSLRVHEQYF. CDR3 nucleotide sequence: TGTGCCAGCAGTCTCAGGGTTCACGAGCAGTACTTC.